These 16 T cell receptor beta chains were all obtained from the same sample, sequenced in a study of OX40 agonist ivuxolimab in advanced cancers. Library creation used the immunoSEQ multiplex PCR assay. TCRdb provides this immuneACCESS table in a form limited to in-frame rearrangements. Some clones are lacking; in checked studies, under half of them reflect an unresolved V gene, and why the rest are absent is not known. The sample profile shows under 40,000 clones; around 80% of them were found once. 7.5% to 10% of the sample is taken by the ten largest. The sample consisted of CD4+ or CD8+ T cells sorted from blood, taken in a trial of the OX40 agonist ivuxolimab. The receptors here all came from an adult with an advanced solid tumor such as melanoma, head and neck, liver or kidney cancer.

The chain combines TRBV6-5 with TRBJ2-7; D not resolved. The germline V and J ends were trimmed by 3 bases and 3 bases, with 9 bases remaining between them. The CDR3 spans 13 residues. Germline CDR1 MNHEY, CDR2 SVGAGI. This chain's CDR3 is CASSYRWNYEQYF. CDR3 coding DNA: TGTGCCAGCAGTTATAGATGGAACTACGAGCAGTACTTC.

The rearrangement joins TRBV29-1 to TRBJ1-2, with D uncertain. The V end lost 1 base, the J end lost 4 bases, and 10 bases lay between the germline ends. Germline V gene sequence: CDR1 SQVTM, CDR2 ANQGSEA. The CDR3 spans 13 residues. The CDR3 spells CSVEVGLTYGYTF. CDR3 DNA: TGCAGCGTTGAAGTCGGATTGACCTATGGCTACACCTTC.

The chain uses TRBV11-2 and TRBJ1-3, with TRBD1 matching 8 bases. V was clipped by 4 bases and J by 0 bases; unmatched bases: 14. The CDR3 spans 19 residues. Per germline, CDR1 SGHAT and CDR2 FQNNGV. CDR3 DNA sequence: TGTGCCAGCAGCTCCGGGACAGGCGTCAACCTTAACTCTGGAAACACCATATATTTT. It encodes CASSSGTGVNLNSGNTIYF.

This chain links TRBV6-1 with TRBJ1-6, with TRBD1 as a possible D gene (6 bases). The germline gives CDR1 MNHNS, CDR2 SASEGT. V gave up 4 bases and J gave up 10 bases, with 20 bases separating them. The CDR3 contains 16 residues. CDR3 DNA sequence: TGTGCCAGCAGTGTGGGGGGCGGCCAGGGCGGATCACCCCTCCACTTT. This sequence encodes CASSVGGGQGGSPLHF.

This clone came up once. V is TRBV11-3 and J is TRBJ2-7, with TRBD2 matching over 7 bases. The CDR3 totals 13 residues. Germline assignment: CDR1 SGHNT and CDR2 YENEEA. Trimming removed 5 bases from V and 2 bases from J; junction bases left unmatched: 3. DNA for the CDR3: TGTGCCAGCAGCCCCGGGACTACCTACGAGCAGTACTTC. Protein: CASSPGTTYEQYF.

This sequence joins TRBV2 and TRBJ1-5; D remains ambiguous. From germline, CDR1 is SNHLY and CDR2 FYNNEI. Trimming took off 6 bases at V and 3 bases at J, with 12 bases between the two ends. This CDR3 has 14 amino acids. The CDR3 DNA reads TGTGCCAGCAGCGCAAGTCTTTTCAATCAGCCCCAGCATTTT. This encodes CASSASLFNQPQHF.

V gene TRBV18 combines with J gene TRBJ2-1; D unclear. V lost 6 bases to trimming and J lost 8 bases, with 17 bases between them. The CDR3 covers 14 residues. Germline V lookup: CDR1 KGHSH, CDR2 LQKENI. The CDR3 coding sequence is TGTGCCAGCTCGCTCTCGCTAACTGGGGATGAGCAGTTCTTC. Protein product: CASSLSLTGDEQFF.

This chain connects TRBV6-5 to TRBJ2-7; unclear D gene. V gave up 4 bases and J gave up 10 bases, with 11 bases separating them. CDR1 is MNHEY, CDR2 SVGAGI, per germline. The CDR3 totals 11 residues. The CDR3 loop is CASSSLGTQYF. CDR3 nucleotide sequence: TGTGCCAGCAGTTCCTTGGGAACCCAGTACTTC.

This sequence joins TRBV11-1 and TRBJ1-5; D is uncertain. The CDR3 length is 15 residues. V shed 5 bases and J shed 3 bases, with 14 bases lying between them. Germline-derived CDR1 and CDR2 are SGHAT and FQDESV (reference sequence). CDR3 sequence (DNA): TGTGCCAGCAGCCCCGAGGGAGGGTACAATCAGCCCCAGCATTTT. It specifies CASSPEGGYNQPQHF.

The V gene is TRBV14, the J gene TRBJ2-7, with TRBD1 matching 7 bases. Germline V gene sequence: CDR1 SGHDN, CDR2 FVKESK. The CDR3 sequence is 15 residues long. V dropped 0 bases and J dropped 3; count of bases not matched to a gene: 5. CDR3 region: CASSQETGVSYEQYF. In nucleotides, the CDR3 is TGTGCCAGCAGCCAAGAAACAGGGGTAAGCTACGAGCAGTACTTC.

In DNA, the CDR3 is TGTGCCAGCAGTGACTCGGAAGCCTACGAGCAGTACTTC. It translates to CASSDSEAYEQYF. This sequence joins TRBV6-1 and TRBJ2-7; D unclear. The CDR3 length is 13 residues. Germline V CDR1 and CDR2: MNHNS, SASEGT. V lost 3 bases, J lost 2 bases, and 8 bases lay in between.

V gene TRBV19 combines with J gene TRBJ1-1, with 7 nucleotides matching TRBD1. CDR1 and CDR2 (germline): LNHDA, SQIVND (reference sequence). This CDR3 has 15 amino acids. Losses at the gene ends were 5 bases for V and 3 bases for J; bases not matched to a gene: 9. The CDR3 spells CASSPYRGGDTEAFF. CDR3 DNA sequence: TGTGCCAGTAGTCCCTACAGGGGAGGGGACACTGAAGCTTTCTTT.

The table lists this clone with a count of one. This chain joins TRBV7-9 and TRBJ2-6; the match to TRBD1 covers 7 bases. CDR1 is SEHNR and CDR2 is FQNEAQ in the germline V gene (reference sequence). This CDR3 region has 18 residues. V dropped 4 bases and J dropped 0; count of bases not matched to a gene: 9. CDR3 coding DNA: TGTGCCAGCAGCTCCGACAGGGCTGGAGCCTCTGGGGCCAACGTCCTGACTTTC. It codes for CASSSDRAGASGANVLTF.

This chain uses TRBV6-1 with TRBJ1-2; D may be TRBD1 (5 bases). V was shortened by 7 bases and J by 2 bases, with 14 bases between the two germline ends. The germline V gene encodes CDR1 MNHNS and CDR2 SASEGT. This CDR3 has 14 amino acids. The CDR3 region has the DNA TGTGCCAGCAAGCTAGGCGAGGGGAACTATGGCTACACCTTC. Translation: CASKLGEGNYGYTF.

The V gene is TRBV6-6, the J gene TRBJ2-7, with D possibly TRBD2 on 5 matching bases. The CDR3 sequence is 15 residues long. Germline assignment: CDR1 MNHNY and CDR2 SVGAGI (reference sequence). The germline V and J ends were trimmed by 7 bases and 2 bases, with 18 bases remaining between them. CDR3 region: CASTEGARWPYEQYF. CDR3 DNA: TGTGCCAGCACTGAGGGCGCCCGGTGGCCCTACGAGCAGTACTTC.

In the case of this clone: Here the CDR3 omits its conserved ending phenylalanine or tryptophan, so a read error is the likely source. The chain carries TRBV5-8 and TRBJ1-1, with 7 bases lining up with TRBD1. The germline gives CDR1 SGHTS, CDR2 YDEGEE. The CDR3 extends over 16 amino acids. J was trimmed by 0 bases and V by 3 bases; bases with no gene match: 8. CDR3 DNA: TGTGCCAGCAGCTACGGGACAGATTCGTTGAACACTGAAGCTTTCCTT. It codes for CASSYGTDSLNTEAFL.